This T cell receptor (beta chain) emerged from a study of T cell responses to AZD1222 COVID-19 vaccine. On the study more broadly: Second-dose recipients at about 4 or about 12 weeks were treated as one pooled group. Study results and caveats: White British people made up most donors, females outnumbered males, and clonal diversity was possibly underestimated.

Trimming shortened V by 4 bases and J by 12 bases, and 16 bases separated the two germline ends. The CDR3 is made up of 13 amino acids. Germline CDR1 is MNHEY and CDR2 is SVGEGT. Assay used: immunoSEQ multiplex PCR; TCRdb lists only in-frame clones, some missing. The sample yields approximately 79,000 clones, approximately 90% seen once. Turning to this clone: Its antigen is as yet unknown.

J is TRBJ2-1 and V is TRBV6-2 or TRBV6-3; unclear D gene. The sequencing used peripheral blood, collected on day 0 of AZD1222 vaccination. The sequence was collected from an adult in good health. The CDR3 DNA reads as TGTGCCAGCAGTTTCCCTGGGCCGGTAAGGCAGTTCTTC. Amino acids: CASSFPGPVRQFF.